The rows below give T cell receptor beta chains drawn from one sample of a study of vaccination and CD4 T cells after COVID-19. From the PCR reads, TCRdb called clonotypes with MiXCR, one entry per CDR3 protein. In the table there are more than 20,000 distinct CDR3 sequences, approximately 42% of which are singletons. No cognate antigen is known for these TCRs. The specimen was CD4+ T cells from blood, cultured in vitro, collected about 7 months after SARS-CoV-2 vaccination. The receptors stem from a human donor who had recovered from COVID-19. Both conserved end residues are part of each CDR3. The order of the fields is J gene, V gene, clone size, D gene, CDR3 protein, CDR3 DNA. The D gene is left open where the match is weak. Some rows have no size entry. The others give once, few or many, or a class for an expanded clone.

J: TRBJ2-5
V: TRBV7-2
size: few
D: TRBD2
CDR3: CASSPQGLASETQYF
DNA: TGTGCCAGCAGCCCCCAGGGACTAGCGAGTGAGACCCAGTACTTC

J: TRBJ1-2
V: TRBV7-9
size: few
D: TRBD1
CDR3: CASSPQGDGYTF
DNA: TGTGCCAGCAGCCCTCAGGGGGATGGCTACACCTTC

J: TRBJ1-1
V: TRBV6-1
size: few
D: -
CDR3: CASTPGGPEAFF
DNA: TGTGCCAGCACCCCCGGTGGCCCTGAAGCTTTCTTT

J: TRBJ1-1
V: TRBV5-4
size: -
D: TRBD1
CDR3: CASSPGQTVPFF
DNA: TGTGCCAGCAGCCCGGGACAGACTGTACCTTTCTTT

J: TRBJ1-5
V: TRBV7-8
size: -
D: -
CDR3: CASSNLGRRSWARGQPQHF
DNA: TGTGCCAGCAGTAATCTGGGGAGGCGGTCTTGGGCCAGGGGTCAGCCCCAGCATTTT

J: TRBJ1-1
V: TRBV6-1
size: -
D: -
CDR3: CASRPQLGEAFF
DNA: TGTGCCAGCAGGCCCCAATTGGGTGAAGCTTTCTTT

J: TRBJ2-1
V: TRBV7-2
size: -
D: TRBD2
CDR3: CASSLPSGPLEQFF
DNA: TGTGCCAGCAGTTTACCTAGCGGCCCTCTTGAGCAGTTCTTC

J: TRBJ2-7
V: TRBV7-2
size: -
D: TRBD2
CDR3: CASSLVASGLTYEQYF
DNA: TGTGCCAGCAGCTTAGTAGCTAGCGGCCTAACCTACGAGCAGTACTTC

J: TRBJ1-1
V: TRBV10-2
size: few
D: -
CDR3: CASSERYSNTEAFF
DNA: TGCGCCAGCAGTGAACGGTACTCAAACACTGAAGCTTTCTTT

J: TRBJ2-2
V: TRBV20-1
size: -
D: TRBD2
CDR3: CSGTSDTGELLF
DNA: TGCAGTGGGACTAGCGACACCGGGGAGCTGCTTTTT

J: TRBJ2-7
V: TRBV20-1
size: few
D: -
CDR3: CSARENSVTEQYF
DNA: TGCAGTGCTAGAGAAAATTCGGTCACCGAGCAGTACTTC

J: TRBJ2-7
V: TRBV28
size: few
D: TRBD1
CDR3: CASRTDRDRSYEQYF
DNA: TGTGCCAGCAGAACGGACAGGGACAGATCCTACGAGCAGTACTTC

J: TRBJ1-2
V: TRBV6-1
size: few
D: TRBD1
CDR3: CASSHRDRGLGYTF
DNA: TGTGCCAGCAGTCACCGGGACAGGGGGCTTGGCTACACCTTC

J: TRBJ2-3
V: TRBV20-1
size: -
D: -
CDR3: CSASFSGGNTDTQYF
DNA: TGCAGTGCTAGTTTCTCTGGGGGCAACACAGATACGCAGTATTTT

J: TRBJ2-7
V: TRBV20-1
size: -
D: TRBD2
CDR3: CSADGLAGDYEQYF
DNA: TGCAGTGCCGATGGACTAGCGGGAGACTACGAGCAGTACTTC

J: TRBJ1-1
V: TRBV6-2/TRBV6-3
size: -
D: TRBD1
CDR3: CASRQTGQAEAFF
DNA: TGTGCCAGCAGACAGACAGGGCAGGCTGAAGCTTTCTTT

J: TRBJ2-3
V: TRBV7-9
size: -
D: -
CDR3: CASSSTDTQYF
DNA: TGTGCCAGCAGCTCCACCGATACGCAGTATTTT

J: TRBJ2-7
V: TRBV27
size: -
D: -
CDR3: CASSFIGAYEQYF
DNA: TGTGCCAGCAGTTTCATCGGGGCCTACGAGCAGTACTTC

J: TRBJ2-1
V: TRBV20-1
size: -
D: -
CDR3: CSARHGTEQFF
DNA: TGCAGTGCTAGGCACGGAACTGAGCAGTTCTTC

J: TRBJ2-7
V: TRBV7-2
size: -
D: TRBD1
CDR3: CAIQGTGLSYEQYF
DNA: TGTGCCATTCAAGGGACAGGGCTCTCCTACGAGCAGTACTTC

J: TRBJ2-2
V: TRBV27
size: -
D: -
CDR3: CASSPRRATGELFF
DNA: TGTGCCAGCAGTCCCAGGAGGGCTACCGGGGAGCTGTTTTTT

J: TRBJ1-2
V: TRBV18
size: -
D: -
CDR3: CASSPGGVNYGYTF
DNA: TGTGCCAGCTCACCAGGGGGGGTCAACTATGGCTACACCTTC

J: TRBJ2-3
V: TRBV24-1
size: few
D: -
CDR3: CATSDLYLTDTQYF
DNA: TGTGCCACCAGTGATTTGTACCTCACAGATACGCAGTATTTT

J: TRBJ1-5
V: TRBV28
size: -
D: -
CDR3: CASSLGFQPQHF
DNA: TGTGCCAGCAGTCTAGGATTTCAGCCCCAGCATTTT

J: TRBJ2-1
V: TRBV4-3
size: -
D: -
CDR3: CASSQVPLASEEQFF
DNA: TGCGCCAGCAGCCAAGTTCCCCTGGCCTCGGAAGAGCAGTTCTTC

J: TRBJ2-5
V: TRBV20-1
size: -
D: TRBD2
CDR3: CSARVVLAGYQETQYF
DNA: TGCAGTGCTAGAGTAGTACTAGCGGGCTACCAAGAGACCCAGTACTTC

J: TRBJ2-3
V: TRBV6-1
size: -
D: -
CDR3: CASRDKGDYTDTQYF
DNA: TGTGCCAGCAGAGATAAGGGCGACTACACAGATACGCAGTATTTT

J: TRBJ2-2
V: TRBV5-1
size: -
D: TRBD1
CDR3: CASSLLGQPPGELFF
DNA: TGCGCCAGCAGCTTGTTGGGACAGCCACCCGGGGAGCTGTTTTTT

J: TRBJ1-2
V: TRBV19
size: -
D: TRBD1
CDR3: CASSIGRGRSSYGYTF
DNA: TGTGCCAGTAGTATCGGCAGGGGGAGGTCTAGCTATGGCTACACCTTC

J: TRBJ1-2
V: TRBV20-1
size: few
D: TRBD1
CDR3: CSAAPQGNYGYTF
DNA: TGCAGTGCAGCCCCACAGGGGAACTATGGCTACACCTTC

J: TRBJ1-1
V: TRBV7-9
size: -
D: -
CDR3: CASSFTGSAFF
DNA: TGTGCCAGCAGCTTCACGGGGTCAGCTTTCTTT

J: TRBJ2-7
V: TRBV20-1
size: -
D: TRBD1
CDR3: CSAEESDRGASYEQYF
DNA: TGCAGTGCTGAGGAGTCCGACAGGGGTGCATCTTACGAGCAGTACTTC

J: TRBJ2-1
V: TRBV28
size: -
D: TRBD1
CDR3: CASAGTGLVNEQFF
DNA: TGTGCCAGTGCGGGGACAGGGCTTGTCAATGAGCAGTTCTTC

J: TRBJ2-1
V: TRBV20-1
size: -
D: TRBD2
CDR3: CSATTGTSFYNEQFF
DNA: TGCAGTGCTACCACCGGGACTAGCTTCTACAATGAGCAGTTCTTC

J: TRBJ2-1
V: TRBV27
size: once
D: TRBD2
CDR3: CASSSPSGLAGAHNEQFF
DNA: TGTGCCAGCAGTTCACCATCGGGACTAGCGGGAGCTCACAATGAGCAGTTCTTC

J: TRBJ2-1
V: TRBV20-1
size: -
D: TRBD1
CDR3: CSARVRTGNSYNEQFF
DNA: TGCAGTGCTAGGGTCCGGACAGGGAACTCCTACAATGAGCAGTTCTTC

J: TRBJ1-6
V: TRBV19
size: few
D: TRBD1
CDR3: CASRSQGAGSPLHF
DNA: TGTGCCAGTCGGAGTCAGGGGGCCGGGTCACCCCTCCACTTT

J: TRBJ2-5
V: TRBV28
size: few
D: TRBD1
CDR3: CASSFAGGDQETQYF
DNA: TGTGCCAGCAGTTTCGCAGGGGGAGACCAAGAGACCCAGTACTTC

J: TRBJ2-3
V: TRBV7-9
size: -
D: -
CDR3: CASSLYPDTQYF
DNA: TGTGCCAGCAGCTTGTATCCAGATACGCAGTATTTT

J: TRBJ2-6
V: TRBV7-8
size: few
D: -
CDR3: CASSGTQGRWANVLTF
DNA: TGTGCCAGCAGCGGAACCCAGGGTAGATGGGCCAACGTCCTGACTTTC

J: TRBJ2-1
V: TRBV24-1
size: -
D: TRBD2
CDR3: CATSDLHDIREGYNEQFF
DNA: TGTGCCACCAGTGATTTGCACGACATCCGGGAGGGGTACAATGAGCAGTTCTTC

J: TRBJ2-3
V: TRBV7-9
size: few
D: -
CDR3: CASSPLTRESQYF
DNA: TGTGCCAGCAGCCCCCTGACAAGGGAGTCGCAGTATTTT

J: TRBJ2-5
V: TRBV4-1
size: -
D: TRBD1
CDR3: CASSQDRGQEKRETQYF
DNA: TGCGCCAGCAGCCAAGATCGGGGACAGGAAAAAAGAGAGACCCAGTACTTC

J: TRBJ2-5
V: TRBV6-5
size: -
D: -
CDR3: CASSYGGRGTQYF
DNA: TGTGCCAGCAGTTACGGGGGACGGGGGACCCAGTACTTC

J: TRBJ1-1
V: TRBV20-1
size: -
D: TRBD1
CDR3: CSTRTGTGGTEAFF
DNA: TGCAGTACCCGGACAGGGACAGGGGGCACTGAAGCTTTCTTT

J: TRBJ1-5
V: TRBV20-1
size: few
D: -
CDR3: CSARGGGDQPQHF
DNA: TGCAGTGCTAGAGGAGGGGGTGACCAGCCCCAGCATTTT

J: TRBJ2-1
V: TRBV7-9
size: -
D: TRBD2
CDR3: CASSFETSGAPHEQFF
DNA: TGTGCCAGCAGCTTCGAGACTAGCGGGGCGCCTCACGAGCAGTTCTTC

J: TRBJ2-5
V: TRBV7-2
size: few
D: -
CDR3: CASSSGSTETQYF
DNA: TGTGCCAGCAGCTCCGGGAGTACGGAGACCCAGTACTTC

J: TRBJ1-5
V: TRBV4-1
size: few
D: TRBD1
CDR3: CASSQDQQGGQPQHF
DNA: TGCGCCAGCAGCCAAGATCAGCAGGGGGGTCAGCCCCAGCATTTT

J: TRBJ1-6
V: TRBV5-4
size: -
D: -
CDR3: CASSARDYNSPLHF
DNA: TGTGCCAGCAGCGCCCGGGACTATAATTCACCCCTCCACTTT

J: TRBJ2-7
V: TRBV20-1
size: -
D: TRBD2
CDR3: CSARDQTSGMYEQYF
DNA: TGCAGTGCTAGAGATCAGACTAGCGGGATGTACGAGCAGTACTTC